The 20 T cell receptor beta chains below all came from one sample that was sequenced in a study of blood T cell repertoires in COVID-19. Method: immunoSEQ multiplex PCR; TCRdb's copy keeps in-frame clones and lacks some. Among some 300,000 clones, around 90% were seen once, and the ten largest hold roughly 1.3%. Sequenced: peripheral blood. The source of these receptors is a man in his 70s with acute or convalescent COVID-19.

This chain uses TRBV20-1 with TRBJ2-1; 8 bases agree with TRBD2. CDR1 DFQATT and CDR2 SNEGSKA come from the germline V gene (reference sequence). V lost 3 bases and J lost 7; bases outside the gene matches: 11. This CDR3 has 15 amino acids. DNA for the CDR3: TGCAGTGCTAGTGGACATTGGGGCGGGAGGAATGAGCAGTTCTTC. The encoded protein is CSASGHWGGRNEQFF.

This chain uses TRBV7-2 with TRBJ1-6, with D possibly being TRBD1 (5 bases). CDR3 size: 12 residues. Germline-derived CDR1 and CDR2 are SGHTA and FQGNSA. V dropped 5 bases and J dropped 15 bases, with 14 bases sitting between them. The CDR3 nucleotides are TGTGCCAGCAGCGACCGCAGGGTCGGCCTCCACTTT. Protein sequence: CASSDRRVGLHF.

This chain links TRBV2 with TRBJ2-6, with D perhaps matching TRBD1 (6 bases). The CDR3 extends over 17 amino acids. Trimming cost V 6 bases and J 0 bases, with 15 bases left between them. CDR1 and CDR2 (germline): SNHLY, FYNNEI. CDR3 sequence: CASRLGQQPSGANVLTF. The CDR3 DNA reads TGTGCCAGCAGGTTAGGACAGCAACCCTCTGGGGCCAACGTCCTGACTTTC. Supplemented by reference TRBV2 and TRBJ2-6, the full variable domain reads EPEVTQTPSHQVTQMGQEVILRCVPISNHLYFYWYRQILGQKVEFLVSFYNNEISEKSEIFDDQFSVERPDGSNFTLKIRSTKLEDSAMYFCASRLGQQPSGANVLTFGAGSRLTVL.

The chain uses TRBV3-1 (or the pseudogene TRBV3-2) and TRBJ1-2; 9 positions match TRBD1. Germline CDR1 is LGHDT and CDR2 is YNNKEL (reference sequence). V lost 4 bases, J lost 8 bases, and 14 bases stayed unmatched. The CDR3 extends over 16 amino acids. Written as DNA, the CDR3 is TGTGCCAGCAGCCCTCGGGACAGGGTTTCCAAATTGGGCTACACCTTC. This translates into CASSPRDRVSKLGYTF.

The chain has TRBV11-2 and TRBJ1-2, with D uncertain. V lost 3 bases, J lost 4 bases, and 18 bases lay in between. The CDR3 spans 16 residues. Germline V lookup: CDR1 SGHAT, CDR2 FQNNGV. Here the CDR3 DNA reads TGTGCCAGCAGCTTTACACATGAGGGATCGATCTATGGCTACACCTTC. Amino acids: CASSFTHEGSIYGYTF.

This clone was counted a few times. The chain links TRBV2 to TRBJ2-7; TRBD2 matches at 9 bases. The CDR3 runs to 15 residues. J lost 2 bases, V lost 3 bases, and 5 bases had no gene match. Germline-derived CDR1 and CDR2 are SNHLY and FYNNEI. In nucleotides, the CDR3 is TGTGCCAGCAGTGAGAGCGGGAGGAGCCCCTACGAGCAGTACTTC. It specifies CASSESGRSPYEQYF.

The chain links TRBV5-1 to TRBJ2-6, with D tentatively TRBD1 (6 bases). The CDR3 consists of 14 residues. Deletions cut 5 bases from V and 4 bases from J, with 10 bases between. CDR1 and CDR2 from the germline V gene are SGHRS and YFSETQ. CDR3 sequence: CASRTGLGANVLTF. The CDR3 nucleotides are TGCGCCAGCAGGACAGGTCTGGGGGCCAACGTCCTGACTTTC.

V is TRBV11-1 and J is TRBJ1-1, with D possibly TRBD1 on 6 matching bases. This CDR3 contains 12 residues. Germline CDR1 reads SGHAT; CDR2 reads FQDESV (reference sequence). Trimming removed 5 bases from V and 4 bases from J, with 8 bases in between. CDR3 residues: CASSPDSTEAFF. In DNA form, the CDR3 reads TGTGCCAGCAGCCCGGACAGCACTGAAGCTTTCTTT. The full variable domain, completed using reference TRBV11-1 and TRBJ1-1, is EAEVAQSPRYKITEKSQAVAFWCDPISGHATLYWYRQILGQGPELLVQFQDESVVDDSQLPKDRFSAERLKGVDSTLKIQPAELGDSAMYLCASSPDSTEAFFGQGTRLTVV.

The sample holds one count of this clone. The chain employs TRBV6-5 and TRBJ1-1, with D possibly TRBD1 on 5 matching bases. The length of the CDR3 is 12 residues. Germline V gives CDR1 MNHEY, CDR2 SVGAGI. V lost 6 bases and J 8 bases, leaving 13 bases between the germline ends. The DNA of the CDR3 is TGTGCCAGCAGACCGGCGGGGGGGGAAGCTTTCTTT. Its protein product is CASRPAGGEAFF.

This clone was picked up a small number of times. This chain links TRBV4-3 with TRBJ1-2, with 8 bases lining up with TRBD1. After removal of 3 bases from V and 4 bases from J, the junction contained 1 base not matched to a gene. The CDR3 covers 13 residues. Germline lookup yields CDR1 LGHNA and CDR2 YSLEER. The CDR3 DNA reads TGCGCCAGCAGCCATGACAGGGGCTATGGCTACACCTTC. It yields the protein CASSHDRGYGYTF.

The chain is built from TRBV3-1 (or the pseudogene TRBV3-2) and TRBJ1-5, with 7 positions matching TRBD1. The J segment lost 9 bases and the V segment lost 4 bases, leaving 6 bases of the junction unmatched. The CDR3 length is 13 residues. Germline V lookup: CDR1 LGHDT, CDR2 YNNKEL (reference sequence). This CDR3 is CASSRDRVGPQHF. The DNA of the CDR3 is TGTGCCAGCAGCCGCGACAGGGTTGGGCCCCAGCATTTT.

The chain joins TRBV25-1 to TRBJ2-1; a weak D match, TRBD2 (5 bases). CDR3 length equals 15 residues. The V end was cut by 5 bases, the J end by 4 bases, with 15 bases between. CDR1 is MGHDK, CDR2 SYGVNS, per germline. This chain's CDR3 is CASSPLDGNYNEQFF. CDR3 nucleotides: TGTGCCAGCAGTCCACTAGACGGGAATTACAATGAGCAGTTCTTC.

This chain's CDR3 is CASRAVEAVYNEQFF. The CDR3 nucleotides are TGTGCCAGCAGGGCGGTGGAAGCGGTTTACAATGAGCAGTTCTTC. The chain has TRBV28 and TRBJ2-1; D may be TRBD2 (5 bases). V was cut by 6 bases and J by 4 bases, with 16 bases left in between. CDR1 is MDHEN and CDR2 is SYDVKM in the germline V gene. There are 15 residues in the CDR3.

The CDR3 DNA sequence: TGTGCCAGCAGTCACACATTCCGTCCTAGGACTAGCGGGATTCAGAATGAGCAGTTCTTC. Amino acid sequence: CASSHTFRPRTSGIQNEQFF. V gene TRBV28 combines with J gene TRBJ2-1; 12 nucleotides match TRBD2. Germline CDR1 is MDHEN and CDR2 is SYDVKM. J lost 7 bases, V lost 5 bases, and 21 bases had no gene match. The CDR3 length is 20 residues. The full variable domain, in which reference TRBV28 and TRBJ2-1 provide the parts outside the CDR3, is DVKVTQSSRYLVKRTGEKVFLECVQDMDHENMFWYRQDPGLGLRLIYFSYDVKMKEKGDIPEGYSVSREKKERFSLILESASTNQTSMYLCASSHTFRPRTSGIQNEQFFGPGTRLTVL.

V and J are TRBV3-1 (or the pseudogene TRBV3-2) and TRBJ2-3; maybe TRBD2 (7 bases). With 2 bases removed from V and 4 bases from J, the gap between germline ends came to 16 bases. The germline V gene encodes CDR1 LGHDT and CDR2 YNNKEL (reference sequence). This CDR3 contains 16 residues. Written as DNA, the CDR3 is TGTGCCAGCAGCCAACTTCCGGGGGGCGGATCAGATACGCAGTATTTT. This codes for CASSQLPGGGSDTQYF.

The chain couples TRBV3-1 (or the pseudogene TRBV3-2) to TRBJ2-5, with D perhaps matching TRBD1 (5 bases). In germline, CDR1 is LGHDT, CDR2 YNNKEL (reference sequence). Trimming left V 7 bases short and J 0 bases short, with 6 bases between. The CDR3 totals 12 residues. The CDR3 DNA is TGTGCCAGCACAGGGAACCAAGAGACCCAGTACTTC. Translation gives CASTGNQETQYF.

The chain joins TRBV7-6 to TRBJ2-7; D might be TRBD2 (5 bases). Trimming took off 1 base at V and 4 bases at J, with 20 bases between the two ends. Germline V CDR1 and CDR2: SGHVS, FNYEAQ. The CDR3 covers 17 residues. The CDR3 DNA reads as TGTGCCAGCAGCTTAGAGGTTGGAGAGGGTAAATGGTACGAGCAGTACTTC. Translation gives CASSLEVGEGKWYEQYF. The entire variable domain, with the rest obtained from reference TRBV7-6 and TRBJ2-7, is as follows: GAGVSQSPRYKVTKRGQDVALRCDPISGHVSLYWYRQALGQGPEFLTYFNYEAQQDKSGLPNDRFSAERPEGSISTLTIQRTEQRDSAMYRCASSLEVGEGKWYEQYFGPGTRLTVT.

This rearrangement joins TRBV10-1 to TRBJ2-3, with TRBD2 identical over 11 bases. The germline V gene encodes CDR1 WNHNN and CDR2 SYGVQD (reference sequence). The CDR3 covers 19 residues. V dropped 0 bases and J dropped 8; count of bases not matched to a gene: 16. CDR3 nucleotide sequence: TGCGCCAGCAGTGAGTCGTTGTCAAGACTAGCGGGGCCGGGGGGTACGCAGTATTTT. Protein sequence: CASSESLSRLAGPGGTQYF.

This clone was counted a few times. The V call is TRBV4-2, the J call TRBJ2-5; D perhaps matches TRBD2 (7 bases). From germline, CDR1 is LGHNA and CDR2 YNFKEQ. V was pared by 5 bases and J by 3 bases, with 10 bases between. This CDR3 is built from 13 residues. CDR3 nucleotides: TGTGCCAGCAGCAGGGGGGGAGAAGAGACCCAGTACTTC. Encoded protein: CASSRGGEETQYF.

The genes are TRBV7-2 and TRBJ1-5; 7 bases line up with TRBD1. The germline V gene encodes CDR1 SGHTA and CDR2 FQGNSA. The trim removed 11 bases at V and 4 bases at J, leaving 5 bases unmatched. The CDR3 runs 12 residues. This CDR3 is CASGQSNQPQHF. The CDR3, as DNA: TGTGCCTCGGGACAGTCAAATCAGCCCCAGCATTTT.